Below, 27 T cell receptor beta chains from the same sample are listed, as sequenced in a study of PD-L1 blockade in urothelial cancer (dated by TCRdb to 2017 to 2019). The time point label of this sample denotes: pretreatment peripheral blood. Receptor amplification or capture employed the immunoSEQ multiplex PCR assay. TCRdb re-hosts the immuneACCESS table, in-frame sequences only. Its copies lack some clones; in the studies checked, an unresolved V gene accounts for under half of them, and the cause for the rest is not known. In this sample the table shows 60,000 to 75,000 clones, about 83% of which occur a single time. Clones ranked in the top ten supply approximately 10% of the sample. The sample consisted of PBMCs, taken around atezolizumab (anti-PD-L1) treatment. The receptors come from a woman between 70 and 85 years old with urothelial cancer.

The chain recombines TRBV27 with TRBJ2-4; 10 nucleotides match TRBD1. The CDR3 runs 17 residues. Per the germline V gene, CDR1 is MNHEY and CDR2 is SMNVEV (reference sequence). J gave up 1 base and V 6 bases, and 9 bases lay outside the gene matches. In DNA form, the CDR3 reads TGTGCCAGCAGGGGGGGGAGGACAGGGGGGGCCAAAAACATTCAGTACTTC. As protein: CASRGGRTGGAKNIQYF.

A note on this clone: Because the CDR3 is missing its conserved closing phenylalanine or tryptophan, this is likely a read error. No DNA is shown, since the ends of the CDR3 on it are uncertain; the CDR3 is the one TCRdb lists. This chain links TRBV28 with TRBJ2-7; the tabulated D call, TRBD1, remains unverified against the DNA. Per the germline V gene, CDR1 is MDHEN and CDR2 is SYDVKM. From its first to its last residue, the CDR3 has 19 amino acids. The CDR3 here is CASSLKTPRGTGDGKGTRR.

A single count supports this clone. CDR3 sequence reads: CASSLTQGAEGKTQYF. DNA of the CDR3: TGCGCCAGCAGCTTGACACAGGGGGCGGAGGGGAAGACCCAGTACTTC. The rearrangement uses TRBV5-1 and TRBJ2-5; 9 bases are shared with TRBD1. Germline V gives CDR1 SGHRS, CDR2 YFSETQ. V was clipped by 1 base and J by 6 bases; unmatched bases: 10. This CDR3 is 16 amino acids long.

This sequence joins TRBV2 and TRBJ2-7, with D uncertain. The V gene's germline CDR1 is SNHLY and CDR2 FYNNEI. This CDR3 region has 11 residues. Trimming took off 6 bases at V and 7 bases at J, with 10 bases between the two ends. The CDR3 region has the DNA TGTGCCAGCAGAGCCCTCGGGGAGCAGTACTTC. It translates to CASRALGEQYF.

With respect to this clone: One end of the junction does not line up with germline, which may come from a read error. The V and J genes are TRBV6-5 and TRBJ1-2; D is perhaps TRBD1 (5 bases). CDR3 length: 15 amino acids. Germline lookup yields CDR1 MNHEY and CDR2 SVGAGI. The CDR3 region has the DNA TGTGCCAGCAGTTACTCGGGAGGGGCTAATTATGGCTACACCTTC. It encodes CASSYSGGANYGYTF.

This sequence joins TRBV2 and TRBJ2-1; D uncertain. The CDR3 has 13 amino acids. The germline V and J ends were trimmed by 4 bases and 9 bases, with 13 bases remaining between them. Per the germline V gene, CDR1 is SNHLY and CDR2 is FYNNEI. This CDR3 is CASSGAAPGEQFF. DNA for the CDR3: TGTGCCAGCAGTGGGGCCGCCCCCGGTGAGCAGTTCTTC. Supplemented by reference TRBV2 and TRBJ2-1, the full variable domain reads EPEVTQTPSHQVTQMGQEVILRCVPISNHLYFYWYRQILGQKVEFLVSFYNNEISEKSEIFDDQFSVERPDGSNFTLKIRSTKLEDSAMYFCASSGAAPGEQFFGPGTRLTVL.

This clone was observed a single time. The chain carries TRBV11-2 and TRBJ2-7, with D tentatively TRBD2 (6 bases). The V gene's germline CDR1 is SGHAT and CDR2 FQNNGV. The CDR3 is 14 amino acids. Trimming stripped 0 bases from V and 4 bases from J, with 10 bases between. The CDR3 is CASSLELSGYEQYF. Here the CDR3 DNA reads TGTGCCAGCAGCTTAGAACTTAGCGGTTACGAGCAGTACTTC.

The J gene is TRBJ2-1, the V gene TRBV9; D remains ambiguous. Per germline, CDR1 SGDLS and CDR2 YYNGEE. The CDR3 is 13 amino acids. The ends were cut back, 0 bases at V and 10 bases at J, with 11 bases in the middle. CDR3 DNA sequence: TGTGCCAGCAGCGTAGGAGTAGCCGAGGAGCAGTTCTTC. This codes for CASSVGVAEEQFF. Combining the CDR3 with reference TRBV9 and TRBJ2-1 gives the whole variable domain DSGVTQTPKHLITATGQRVTLRCSPRSGDLSVYWYQQSLDQGLQFLIQYYNGEERAKGNILERFSAQQFPDLHSELNLSSLELGDSALYFCASSVGVAEEQFFGPGTRLTVL.

This sequence joins TRBV2 and TRBJ1-1; D remains ambiguous. The CDR3 is made up of 13 amino acids. Germline V gene data show CDR1 as SNHLY and CDR2 as FYNNEI. The V and J ends lost 5 bases and 1 base respectively, with 8 bases between them. CDR3 nucleotide sequence: TGTGCCAGCAGTTCTGCGAAGAACACTGAAGCTTTCTTT. It is translated as CASSSAKNTEAFF.

The chain couples TRBV25-1 to TRBJ1-1; 12 nucleotides match TRBD1. In germline, CDR1 is MGHDK, CDR2 SYGVNS. This CDR3 has 16 amino acids. V shed 1 base and J 5 bases; nucleotides not matched to a gene: 5. CDR3: CASSELGQGARTEAFF. DNA for the CDR3: TGTGCCAGCAGTGAATTGGGACAGGGGGCGCGAACTGAAGCTTTCTTT.

The gene calls are TRBV19 and TRBJ1-3; tentative D call: TRBD1 (6 bases). The CDR3 runs 16 residues. CDR1 and CDR2 (germline): LNHDA, SQIVND (reference sequence). Trimming took 5 bases from V and 3 from J, leaving 17 bases between them. The DNA for the CDR3 is TGTGCCAGTAGTTCAACAGGGAATCTCGGTGGAAACACCATATATTTT. The encoded protein is CASSSTGNLGGNTIYF.

The CDR3 loop reads CASSSGGVSEAFF. CDR3 sequence (DNA): TGTGCCAGCAGTTCCGGTGGTGTCTCTGAAGCTTTCTTT. This sequence joins TRBV7-3 and TRBJ1-1, with D unclear. The CDR3 runs to 13 residues. Germline V gene lookup returns CDR1 SGHTA and CDR2 FQGTGA. Trimming pared 6 bases from V and 6 bases from J, leaving 14 bases between.

The chain carries TRBV30 and TRBJ2-7; 14 positions agree with TRBD2. There are 14 residues in the CDR3. Trimming took 4 bases from V and 11 from J; bases not matched to a gene: 10. Germline V gene sequence: CDR1 GTSNPN, CDR2 SVGIG (reference sequence). The CDR3 protein is CAWTRTSGRWRKYF. CDR3 in DNA: TGTGCCTGGACCAGGACTAGCGGGAGGTGGCGAAAGTACTTC.

V and J are TRBV14 and TRBJ1-2, with TRBD1 as a possible D gene (5 bases). This CDR3 region has 12 residues. V was pared by 4 bases and J by 7 bases, with 10 bases between. Germline V gives CDR1 SGHDN, CDR2 FVKESK. The CDR3 DNA reads as TGTGCCAGCAGCCCCCGGGGGGGTGGCTACACCTTC. This translates into CASSPRGGGYTF.

The V gene is TRBV2, the J gene TRBJ2-3, with 8 bases fitting TRBD2. The germline V gene encodes CDR1 SNHLY and CDR2 FYNNEI. This CDR3 spans 15 amino acids. With V trimmed by 3 bases and J by 0 bases, 2 bases remained unmatched. The CDR3 region is CASSDLAGSTDTQYF. The CDR3 region has the DNA TGTGCCAGCAGTGACCTAGCGGGTAGCACAGATACGCAGTATTTT.

This chain connects TRBV6-4 to TRBJ2-3; the D gene is possibly TRBD2 (5 bases). Looked up from germline, CDR1 is MRHNA and CDR2 is SNTAGT. This CDR3 contains 17 residues. Trimming stripped 0 bases from V and 8 bases from J, with 21 bases between. CDR3 protein: CASSDSELALPTGTQYF. The CDR3 nucleotides read TGTGCCAGCAGTGACTCGGAGCTAGCTCTCCCCACTGGTACGCAGTATTTT.

V and J are TRBV28 and TRBJ2-1; 8 nucleotides match TRBD2. CDR3 size: 16 residues. Germline CDR1 reads MDHEN; CDR2 reads SYDVKM. V lost 5 bases and J lost 1; bases outside the gene matches: 7. The CDR3 region is CASSPRASGSYNEQFF. The CDR3 nucleotides are TGTGCCAGCAGTCCCCGGGCTAGCGGGTCCTACAATGAGCAGTTCTTC. The variable domain in full, completed from reference TRBV28 and TRBJ2-1, reads DVKVTQSSRYLVKRTGEKVFLECVQDMDHENMFWYRQDPGLGLRLIYFSYDVKMKEKGDIPEGYSVSREKKERFSLILESASTNQTSMYLCASSPRASGSYNEQFFGPGTRLTVL.

The V call is TRBV5-1, the J call TRBJ1-1; TRBD1 aligns across 8 bases. The germline gives CDR1 SGHRS, CDR2 YFSETQ. The CDR3 consists of 12 residues. Trimming took 6 bases from V and 14 from J; bases not matched to a gene: 12. CDR3: CASTYGQGEPFF. Here the CDR3 DNA reads TGCGCCAGCACCTACGGACAGGGAGAGCCCTTCTTT.

The CDR3 protein is CASSAGTEAFF. CDR3 bases: TGTGCCAGCAGTGCCGGGACTGAAGCTTTCTTT. The chain is built from TRBV6-6 and TRBJ1-1; D uncertain. The ends were cut back, 5 bases at V and 5 bases at J, with 6 bases in the middle. CDR1 and CDR2 (germline): MNHNY, SVGAGI (reference sequence). This CDR3 has 11 residues.

The chain uses TRBV28 and TRBJ1-1, with D tentatively TRBD1 (5 bases). Germline V lookup: CDR1 MDHEN, CDR2 SYDVKM. The CDR3 is made up of 12 amino acids. Trimming removed 2 bases from V and 8 bases from J, with 9 bases in between. DNA of the CDR3: TGTGCCAGCAGTTTAATGTACAGGGAAGCTTTCTTT. The encoded protein is CASSLMYREAFF.

In its sample, this clone was seen once. The chain has TRBV9 and TRBJ1-1, with a tentative D call TRBD1 (5 bases). Trimming shortened V by 0 bases and J by 0 bases, and 9 bases separated the two germline ends. Per the germline V gene, CDR1 is SGDLS and CDR2 is YYNGEE. This CDR3 is 15 amino acids long. CDR3 nucleotides: TGTGCCAGCAGCGTAGGCTGGGGCTTGAACACTGAAGCTTTCTTT. Residues: CASSVGWGLNTEAFF.

The chain joins TRBV7-2 to TRBJ1-1; TRBD1 is a possible D gene (5 bases). V lost 2 bases to trimming and J lost 3 bases, with 13 bases between them. Germline V CDR1 and CDR2: SGHTA, FQGNSA. The CDR3 runs to 15 residues. CDR3 DNA sequence: TGTGCCAGCAGCTTATTGGCTGGGGGGGACACTGAAGCTTTCTTT. This translates into CASSLLAGGDTEAFF.

The chain carries TRBV10-2 and TRBJ1-2, with D hard to call. V lost 4 bases and J 8 bases, leaving 17 bases between the germline ends. Germline V lookup: CDR1 WSHSY, CDR2 SAAADI. This CDR3 contains 14 residues. CDR3 in amino acids: CASSGEGGVRGYTF. The CDR3, as DNA: TGCGCCAGCAGTGGGGAGGGAGGCGTTCGGGGCTACACCTTC.

V gene TRBV4-3 combines with J gene TRBJ1-1; D might be TRBD1 (6 bases). The V gene's germline CDR1 is LGHNA and CDR2 YSLEER. Between the trimmed V and J ends, which lost 4 bases and 7 bases, there was a span of 19 bases. The CDR3 consists of 15 residues. This chain's CDR3 is CASSLQFRDTYEAFF. CDR3 DNA: TGCGCCAGCAGCCTTCAGTTTAGGGACACCTATGAAGCTTTCTTT.

The chain carries TRBV18 and TRBJ2-5; D ambiguous. The CDR3 is 14 amino acids. Germline CDR1 is KGHSH and CDR2 is LQKENI. V gave up 3 bases and J gave up 0 bases, with 8 bases separating them. CDR3 nucleotides: TGTGCCAGCTCACCGGCCCAGTACCAAGAGACCCAGTACTTC. The encoded protein is CASSPAQYQETQYF.

The V and J genes are TRBV18 and TRBJ1-2; weak D call: TRBD1 (6 bases). Trimming took 3 bases from V and 8 from J, leaving 16 bases between them. The CDR3 runs 14 residues. Germline CDR1 is KGHSH and CDR2 is LQKENI. The CDR3 nucleotides are TGTGCCAGCTCACCTCCAGGGGCGCCGGGAGGCTACACCTTC. Its protein product is CASSPPGAPGGYTF.

This clone occurred many times. The chain is built from TRBV5-5 and TRBJ2-1, with D uncertain. Germline CDR1 SGHKS, CDR2 YYEKEE (reference sequence). The length of the CDR3 is 14 residues. Deletions cut 0 bases from V and 4 bases from J, with 8 bases between. This CDR3 is CASSLGLIYNEQFF. The CDR3, as DNA: TGTGCCAGCAGCTTGGGACTTATATACAATGAGCAGTTCTTC.